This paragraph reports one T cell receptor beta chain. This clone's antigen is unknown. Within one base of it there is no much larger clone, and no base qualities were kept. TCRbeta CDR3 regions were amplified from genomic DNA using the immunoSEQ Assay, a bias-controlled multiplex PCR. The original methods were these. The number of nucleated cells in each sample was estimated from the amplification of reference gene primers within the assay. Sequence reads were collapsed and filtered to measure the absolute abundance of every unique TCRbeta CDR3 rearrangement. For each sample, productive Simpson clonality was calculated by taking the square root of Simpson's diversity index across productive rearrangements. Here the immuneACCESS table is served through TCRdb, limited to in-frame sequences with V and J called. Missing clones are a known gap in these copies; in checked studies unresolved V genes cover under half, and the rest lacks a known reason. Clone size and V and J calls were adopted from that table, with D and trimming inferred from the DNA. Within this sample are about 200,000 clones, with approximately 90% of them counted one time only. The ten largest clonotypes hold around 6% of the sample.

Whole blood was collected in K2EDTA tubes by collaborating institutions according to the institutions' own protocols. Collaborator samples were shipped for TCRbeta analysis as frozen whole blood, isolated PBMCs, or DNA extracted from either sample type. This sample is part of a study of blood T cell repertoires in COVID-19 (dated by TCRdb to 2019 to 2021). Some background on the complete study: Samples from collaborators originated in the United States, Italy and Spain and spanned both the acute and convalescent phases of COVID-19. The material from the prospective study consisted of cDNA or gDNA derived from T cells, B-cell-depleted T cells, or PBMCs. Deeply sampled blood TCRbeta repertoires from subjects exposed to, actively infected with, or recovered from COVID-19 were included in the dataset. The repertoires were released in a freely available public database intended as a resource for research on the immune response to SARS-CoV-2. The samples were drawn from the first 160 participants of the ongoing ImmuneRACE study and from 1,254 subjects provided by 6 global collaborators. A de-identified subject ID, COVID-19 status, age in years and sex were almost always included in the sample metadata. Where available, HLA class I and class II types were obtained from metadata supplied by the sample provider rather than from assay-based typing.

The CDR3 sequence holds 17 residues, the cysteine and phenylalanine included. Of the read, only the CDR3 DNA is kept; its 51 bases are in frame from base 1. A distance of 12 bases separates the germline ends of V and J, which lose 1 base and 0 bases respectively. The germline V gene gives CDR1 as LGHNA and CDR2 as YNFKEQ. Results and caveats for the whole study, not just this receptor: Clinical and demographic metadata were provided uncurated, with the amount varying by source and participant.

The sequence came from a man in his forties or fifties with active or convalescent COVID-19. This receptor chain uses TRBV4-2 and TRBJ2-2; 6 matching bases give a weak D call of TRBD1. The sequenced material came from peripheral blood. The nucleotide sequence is TGTGCCAGCAGCCAAGCCAAAGGGACACCGAACACCGGGGAGCTGTTTTTT. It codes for CASSQAKGTPNTGELFF.